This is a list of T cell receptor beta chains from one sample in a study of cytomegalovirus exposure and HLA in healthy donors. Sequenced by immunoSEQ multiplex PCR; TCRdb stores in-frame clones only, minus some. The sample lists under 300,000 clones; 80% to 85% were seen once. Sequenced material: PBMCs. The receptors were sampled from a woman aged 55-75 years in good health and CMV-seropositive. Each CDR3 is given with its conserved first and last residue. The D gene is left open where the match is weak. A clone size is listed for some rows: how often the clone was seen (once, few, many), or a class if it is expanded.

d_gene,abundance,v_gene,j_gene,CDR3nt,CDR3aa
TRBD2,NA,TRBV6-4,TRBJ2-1,TGTGCCAGCAGTGACTCGAATCGGGGGGGAGGGCTGTTCTACAATGAGCAGTTCTTC,CASSDSNRGGGLFYNEQFF
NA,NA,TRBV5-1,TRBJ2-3,TGCGCCAGCAGCTTGGCGGAGTCCAAGAGCACAGATACGCAGTATTTT,CASSLAESKSTDTQYF
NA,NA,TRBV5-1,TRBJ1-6,TGCGCCAGCAGCTCCGGACAGCCAGGCAGCTCACCCCTCCACTTT,CASSSGQPGSSPLHF
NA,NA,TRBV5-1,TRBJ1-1,TGCGCCAGCAGCTTGTATAGATTGAACACTGAAGCTTTCTTT,CASSLYRLNTEAFF
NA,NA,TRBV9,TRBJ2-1,TGTGCCAGCAGCGCTCGGACGGGAAGGAGCTACAATGAGCAGTTCTTC,CASSARTGRSYNEQFF
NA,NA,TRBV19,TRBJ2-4,TGTGCCAGTAGCGAACGGTTAGCCAAAAACATTCAGTACTTC,CASSERLAKNIQYF
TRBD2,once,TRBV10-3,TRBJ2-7,TGTGCCATCAGTGAGTCTAGCGGGAGTTCCCTTACCTACGAGCAGTACTTC,CAISESSGSSLTYEQYF
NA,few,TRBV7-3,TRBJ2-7,TGTGCCAGCAGCTTAAGTCCGGGAGAGGGATACGAGCAGTACTTC,CASSLSPGEGYEQYF
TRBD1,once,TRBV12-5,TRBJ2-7,TGTGCTAGTGGCGTACGGGGGGACAGGGTCGAGCAGTACTTC,CASGVRGDRVEQYF
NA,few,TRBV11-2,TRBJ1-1,TGTGCCAGCAGCTTGGTCGGCCTAGAGGGTACTGAAGCTTTCTTT,CASSLVGLEGTEAFF
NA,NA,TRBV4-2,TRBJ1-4,TGTGCCAGCAGCCAAGATATGGAGGATATTGGGGATGAAAAACTGTTTTTT,CASSQDMEDIGDEKLFF
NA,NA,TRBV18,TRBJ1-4,TGTGCCAGCTCACCGTACACCTCAACTAATGAAAAACTGTTTTTT,CASSPYTSTNEKLFF
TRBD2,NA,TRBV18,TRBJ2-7,TGTGCCACTTCAACCCGGACTAGCTTCCCTTACGAGCAGTACTTC,CATSTRTSFPYEQYF
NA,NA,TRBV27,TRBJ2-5,TGTGCCAGCAGTACCACAATTGGGTTACCGGGGGAGACCCAGTACTTC,CASSTTIGLPGETQYF
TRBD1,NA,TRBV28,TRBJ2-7,TGTGCCAGCAGCCACCGGGACAGGGCAGACGAGCAGTACTTC,CASSHRDRADEQYF
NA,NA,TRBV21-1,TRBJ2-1,TGTGCCAGCAGCAAAAGGACAGGGACCAATGAGCAGTTCTTC,CASSKRTGTNEQFF
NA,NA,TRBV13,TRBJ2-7,TGTGCCAGCAGCGAACGGATAGCGGCCAGTCCCTACGAGCAGTACTTC,CASSERIAASPYEQYF
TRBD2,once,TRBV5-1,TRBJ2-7,TGCGCCAGTCGCCTGGGACTAGCGGGAGGGACCTACGAGCAGTACTTC,CASRLGLAGGTYEQYF
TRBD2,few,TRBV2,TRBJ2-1,TGTGCCAGCACCGGACTAGCGGAGTACAATGAGCAGTTCTTC,CASTGLAEYNEQFF
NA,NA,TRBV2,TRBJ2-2,TGTGCCAGCGTCCGGGACTCGGGGAGGGGGGAGTTGTTTTTT,CASVRDSGRGELFF
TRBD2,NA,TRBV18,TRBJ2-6,TGTGCCAGCTCACTAATGGGACTAGCGGGAGACGGCTCTGGGGCCAACGTCCTGACTTTC,CASSLMGLAGDGSGANVLTF
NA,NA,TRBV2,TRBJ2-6,TGTGCCAGCAGTGAAGAGGGGACTGGGGCCAACGTCCTGACTTTC,CASSEEGTGANVLTF
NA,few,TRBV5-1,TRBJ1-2,TGCGCCAGCAGCTTGAACAGGGAGTATGGCTACACCTTC,CASSLNREYGYTF
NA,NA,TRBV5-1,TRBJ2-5,TGCGCCAGCAGCTTGGTAGGAGGGCAAGAGACCCAGTACTTC,CASSLVGGQETQYF
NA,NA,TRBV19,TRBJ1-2,TGTGCCAGTAGTGGGGGCCAGGCCCACTATGGCTACACCTTC,CASSGGQAHYGYTF
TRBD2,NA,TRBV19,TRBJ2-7,TGTGCCAGTAGTCGTCTGAGTAGCGGGAGATCCTACGAGCAGTACTTC,CASSRLSSGRSYEQYF
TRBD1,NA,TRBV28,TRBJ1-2,TGTGCCAGCAGTTTAGGGACAGGGCGCCAAGGTGGCTACACCTTC,CASSLGTGRQGGYTF
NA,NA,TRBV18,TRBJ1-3,TGTGCCAGCTCTCTCGGACAGACTGGAAACACCATATATTTT,CASSLGQTGNTIYF
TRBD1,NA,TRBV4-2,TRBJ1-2,TGTGCCAGCAGCCAAGGGGGGGACAGGGTTGGTGGCTACACCTTC,CASSQGGDRVGGYTF
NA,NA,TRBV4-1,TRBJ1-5,TGCGCCAGCAGCCACCCCAGGGGTGGACCCAGCAATCAGCCCCAGCATTTT,CASSHPRGGPSNQPQHF
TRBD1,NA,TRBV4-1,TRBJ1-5,TGCGCCAGCAGCCAAGGGACAGGGGGTATACAGCCCCAGCATTTT,CASSQGTGGIQPQHF
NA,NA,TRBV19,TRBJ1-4,TGTGCCAGTAAGTCTTCAGGCCATAATGAAAAACTGTTTTTT,CASKSSGHNEKLFF
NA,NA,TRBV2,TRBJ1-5,TGTGCCAGCACCATAGACAGAAATCAGCCCCAGCATTTT,CASTIDRNQPQHF